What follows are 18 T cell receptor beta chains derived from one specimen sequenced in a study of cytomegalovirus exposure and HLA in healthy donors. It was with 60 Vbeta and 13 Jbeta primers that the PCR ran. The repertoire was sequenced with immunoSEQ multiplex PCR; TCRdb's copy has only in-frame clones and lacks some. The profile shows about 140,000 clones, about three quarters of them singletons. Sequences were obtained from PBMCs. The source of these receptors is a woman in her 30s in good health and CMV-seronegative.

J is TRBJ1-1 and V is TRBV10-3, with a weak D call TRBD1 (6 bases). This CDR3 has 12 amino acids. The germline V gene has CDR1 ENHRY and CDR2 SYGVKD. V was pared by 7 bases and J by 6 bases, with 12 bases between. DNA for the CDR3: TGTGCCATCACAGGGGCGCAGGCTGAAGCTTTCTTT. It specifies CAITGAQAEAFF.

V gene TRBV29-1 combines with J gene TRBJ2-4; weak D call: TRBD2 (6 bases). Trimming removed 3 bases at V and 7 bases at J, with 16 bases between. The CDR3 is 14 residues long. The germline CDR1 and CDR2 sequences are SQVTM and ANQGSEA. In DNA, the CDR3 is TGCAGCGTTGACCGTCCGGGAGTATCGAACATTCAGTACTTC. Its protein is CSVDRPGVSNIQYF.

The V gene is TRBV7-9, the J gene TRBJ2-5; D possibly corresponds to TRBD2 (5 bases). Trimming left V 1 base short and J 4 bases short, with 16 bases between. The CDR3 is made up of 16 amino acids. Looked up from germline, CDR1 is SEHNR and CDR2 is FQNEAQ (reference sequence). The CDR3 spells CASSLGPGGWGETQYF. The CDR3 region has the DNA TGTGCCAGCAGCTTAGGTCCTGGCGGGTGGGGAGAGACCCAGTACTTC. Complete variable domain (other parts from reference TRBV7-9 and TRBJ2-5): DTGVSQNPRHKITKRGQNVTFRCDPISEHNRLYWYRQTLGQGPEFLTYFQNEAQLEKSRLLSDRFSAERPKGSFSTLEIQRTEQGDSAMYLCASSLGPGGWGETQYFGPGTRLLVL.

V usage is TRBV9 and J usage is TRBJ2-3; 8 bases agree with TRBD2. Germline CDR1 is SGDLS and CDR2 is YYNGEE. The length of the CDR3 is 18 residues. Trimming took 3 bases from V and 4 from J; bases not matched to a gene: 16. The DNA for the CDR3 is TGTGCCAGCAGCGAAGAGGTGAGAAGCGGGAGTTATCCAGATACGCAGTATTTT. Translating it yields CASSEEVRSGSYPDTQYF.

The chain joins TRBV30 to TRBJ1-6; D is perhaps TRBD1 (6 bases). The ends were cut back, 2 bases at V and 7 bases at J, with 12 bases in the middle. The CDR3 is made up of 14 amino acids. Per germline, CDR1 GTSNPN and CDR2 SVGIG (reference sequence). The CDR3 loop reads CAWSLGQPNSPLHF. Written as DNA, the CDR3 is TGTGCCTGGAGTCTCGGACAGCCAAATTCACCCCTCCACTTT. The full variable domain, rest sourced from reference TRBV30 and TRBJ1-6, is SQTIHQWPATLVQPVGSPLSLECTVEGTSNPNLYWYRQAAGRGLQLLFYSVGIGQISSEVPQNLSASRPQDRQFILSSKKLLLSDSGFYLCAWSLGQPNSPLHFGNGTRLTVT.

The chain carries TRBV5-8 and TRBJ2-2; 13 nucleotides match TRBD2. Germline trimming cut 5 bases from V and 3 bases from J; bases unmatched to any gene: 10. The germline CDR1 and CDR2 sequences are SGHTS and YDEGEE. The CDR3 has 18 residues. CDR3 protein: CASRPTRLAGGHTGELFF. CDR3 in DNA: TGTGCCAGCAGGCCAACTAGACTAGCGGGAGGACACACCGGGGAGCTGTTTTTT.

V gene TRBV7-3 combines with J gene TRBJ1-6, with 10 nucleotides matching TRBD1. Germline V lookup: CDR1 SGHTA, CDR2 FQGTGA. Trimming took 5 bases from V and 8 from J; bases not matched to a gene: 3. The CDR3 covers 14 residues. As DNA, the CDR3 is TGTGCCAGCAGCATCGGGACAGGGGATTCACCCCTCCACTTT. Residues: CASSIGTGDSPLHF.

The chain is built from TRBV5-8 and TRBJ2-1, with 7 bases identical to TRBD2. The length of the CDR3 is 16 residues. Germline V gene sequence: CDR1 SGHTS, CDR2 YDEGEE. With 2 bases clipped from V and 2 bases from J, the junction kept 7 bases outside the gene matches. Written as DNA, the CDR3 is TGTGCCAGCAGCTTTGGATTGGCGGGGGCCTACAATGAGCAGTTCTTC. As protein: CASSFGLAGAYNEQFF.

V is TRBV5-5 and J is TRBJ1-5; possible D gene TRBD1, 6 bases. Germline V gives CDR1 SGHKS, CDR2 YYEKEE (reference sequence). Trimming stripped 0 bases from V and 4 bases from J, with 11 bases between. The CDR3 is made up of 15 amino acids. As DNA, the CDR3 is TGTGCCAGCAGCTTGGAAGGGGGAGAAAATCAGCCCCAGCATTTT. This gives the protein CASSLEGGENQPQHF.

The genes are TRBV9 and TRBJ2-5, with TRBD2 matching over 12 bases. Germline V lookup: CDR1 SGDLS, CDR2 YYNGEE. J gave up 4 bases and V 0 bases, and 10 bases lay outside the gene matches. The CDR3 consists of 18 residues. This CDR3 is CASSVAASGGARAETQYF. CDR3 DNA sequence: TGTGCCAGCAGCGTAGCGGCTAGCGGGGGGGCGAGGGCAGAGACCCAGTACTTC.

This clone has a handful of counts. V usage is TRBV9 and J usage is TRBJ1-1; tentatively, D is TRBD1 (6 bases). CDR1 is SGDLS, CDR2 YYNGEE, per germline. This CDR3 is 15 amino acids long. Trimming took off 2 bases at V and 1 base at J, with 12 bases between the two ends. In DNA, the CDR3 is TGTGCCAGCAGCGTCAGTGACAGGTGGAACACTGAAGCTTTCTTT. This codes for CASSVSDRWNTEAFF.

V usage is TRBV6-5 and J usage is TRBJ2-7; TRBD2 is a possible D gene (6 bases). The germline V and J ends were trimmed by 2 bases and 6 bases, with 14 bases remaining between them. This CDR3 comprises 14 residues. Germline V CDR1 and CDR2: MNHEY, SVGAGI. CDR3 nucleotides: TGTGCCAGCAGTTACCTCCTTGTGGGGGGCGAGCAGTACTTC. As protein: CASSYLLVGGEQYF.

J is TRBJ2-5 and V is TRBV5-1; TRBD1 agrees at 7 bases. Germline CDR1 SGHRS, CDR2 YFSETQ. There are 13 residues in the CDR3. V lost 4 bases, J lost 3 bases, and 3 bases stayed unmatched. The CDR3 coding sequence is TGCGCCAGCAGCCGAACAGGGGAAGAGACCCAGTACTTC. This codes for CASSRTGEETQYF.

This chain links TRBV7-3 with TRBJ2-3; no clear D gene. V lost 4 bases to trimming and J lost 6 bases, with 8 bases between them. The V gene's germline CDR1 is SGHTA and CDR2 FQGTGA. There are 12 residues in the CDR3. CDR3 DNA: TGTGCCAGCAGCTCCTCCAGGGATACGCAGTATTTT. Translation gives CASSSSRDTQYF.

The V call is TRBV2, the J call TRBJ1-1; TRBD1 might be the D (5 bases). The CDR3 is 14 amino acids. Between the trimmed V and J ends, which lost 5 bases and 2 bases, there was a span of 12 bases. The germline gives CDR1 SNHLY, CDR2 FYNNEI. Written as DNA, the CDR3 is TGTGCCAGCAGTCCCCCGGGACTTAACACTGAAGCTTTCTTT. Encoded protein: CASSPPGLNTEAFF.

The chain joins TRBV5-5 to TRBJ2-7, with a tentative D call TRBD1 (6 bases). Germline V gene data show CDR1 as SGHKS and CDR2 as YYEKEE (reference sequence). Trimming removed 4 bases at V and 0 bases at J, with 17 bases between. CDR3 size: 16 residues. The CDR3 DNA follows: TGTGCCAGCAGCCGGATACTCGGACAGTACTCCTACGAGCAGTACGTC. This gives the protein CASSRILGQYSYEQYV.

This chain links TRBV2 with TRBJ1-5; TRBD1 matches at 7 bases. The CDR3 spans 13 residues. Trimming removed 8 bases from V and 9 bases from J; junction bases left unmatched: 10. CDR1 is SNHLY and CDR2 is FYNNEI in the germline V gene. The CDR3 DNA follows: TGTGCCAGCGAACCAGGGGGTGGGTTGCCCCAGCATTTT. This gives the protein CASEPGGGLPQHF. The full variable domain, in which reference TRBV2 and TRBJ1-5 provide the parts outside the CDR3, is EPEVTQTPSHQVTQMGQEVILRCVPISNHLYFYWYRQILGQKVEFLVSFYNNEISEKSEIFDDQFSVERPDGSNFTLKIRSTKLEDSAMYFCASEPGGGLPQHFGDGTRLSIL.

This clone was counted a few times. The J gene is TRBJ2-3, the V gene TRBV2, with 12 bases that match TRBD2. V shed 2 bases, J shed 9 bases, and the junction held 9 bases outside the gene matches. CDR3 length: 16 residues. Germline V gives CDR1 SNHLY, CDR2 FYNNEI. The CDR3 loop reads CASSEFWPSGGGTQYF. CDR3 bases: TGTGCCAGCAGTGAATTTTGGCCTAGCGGGGGGGGAACGCAGTATTTT. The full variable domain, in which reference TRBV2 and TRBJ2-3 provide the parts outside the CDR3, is EPEVTQTPSHQVTQMGQEVILRCVPISNHLYFYWYRQILGQKVEFLVSFYNNEISEKSEIFDDQFSVERPDGSNFTLKIRSTKLEDSAMYFCASSEFWPSGGGTQYFGPGTRLTVL.